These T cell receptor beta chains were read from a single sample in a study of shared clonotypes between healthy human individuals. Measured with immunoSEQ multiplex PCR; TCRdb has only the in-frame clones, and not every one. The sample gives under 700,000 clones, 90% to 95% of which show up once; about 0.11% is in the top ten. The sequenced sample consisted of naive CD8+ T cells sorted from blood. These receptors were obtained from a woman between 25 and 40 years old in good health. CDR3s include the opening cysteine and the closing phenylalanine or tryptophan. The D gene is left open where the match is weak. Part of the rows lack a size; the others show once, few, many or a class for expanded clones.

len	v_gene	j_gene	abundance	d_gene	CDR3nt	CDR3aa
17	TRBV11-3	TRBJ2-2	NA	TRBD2	TGTGCCAGCAGCCGGACTAGCGGGAGGCCGAACACCGGGGAGCTGTTTTTT	CASSRTSGRPNTGELFF
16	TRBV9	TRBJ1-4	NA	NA	TGTGCCAGCAGCAGGGCGTCTCGAAGCTCTAATGAAAAACTGTTTTTT	CASSRASRSSNEKLFF
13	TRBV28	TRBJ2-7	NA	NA	TGTGCCAGCAGCCTCCAGGGAGATAACGAGCAGTACTTC	CASSLQGDNEQYF
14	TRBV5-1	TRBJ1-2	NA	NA	TGCGCCAGCAGCTTTGACAGGCCCAACTATGGCTACACCTTC	CASSFDRPNYGYTF
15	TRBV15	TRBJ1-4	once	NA	TGTGCCACCAGCGGAATTACGGCGACTAATGAAAAACTGTTTTTT	CATSGITATNEKLFF
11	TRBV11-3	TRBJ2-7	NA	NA	TGTGCCAGCAGCTTAGGGACAGAGGAATACTTC	CASSLGTEEYF
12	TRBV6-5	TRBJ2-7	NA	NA	TGTGCCAGCAGTTACGAGGGATCCGAGCAGTACTTC	CASSYEGSEQYF
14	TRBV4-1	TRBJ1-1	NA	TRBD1	TGCGCCAGCAGCCTGGGACAGGGTATGACTGAAGCTTTCTTT	CASSLGQGMTEAFF
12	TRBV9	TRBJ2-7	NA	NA	TGTGCCAGCAGCGGAGGGGGGTACGAGCAGTACTTC	CASSGGGYEQYF
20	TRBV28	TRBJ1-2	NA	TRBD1	TGTGCCAGCAGTACAGTTTTCATCAGGGGGGCGAACATTCCCTTCTGGGGCTACACCTTC	CASSTVFIRGANIPFWGYTF
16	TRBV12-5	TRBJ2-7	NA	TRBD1	TGTGCTAGTGGCAACTGTCCTACAGGGGGCGGGTGCGAGCAGTACTTC	CASGNCPTGGGCEQYF
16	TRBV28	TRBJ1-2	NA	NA	TGTGCCAGCAGTCTTTCCCGCTCAGGGGTGCTGTATGGCTACACCTTC	CASSLSRSGVLYGYTF
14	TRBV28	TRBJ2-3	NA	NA	TGTGCCAGCAGCTCTGAACGGGGCACAGATACGCAGTATTTT	CASSSERGTDTQYF
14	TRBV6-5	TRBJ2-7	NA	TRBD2	TGTGCCAGCAGTTACGGGACTAGCGACTACGAGCAGTACTTC	CASSYGTSDYEQYF
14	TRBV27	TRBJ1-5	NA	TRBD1	TGTGCCAGCAGTCTGGACAGGGGTAGTCAGCCCCAGCATTTT	CASSLDRGSQPQHF
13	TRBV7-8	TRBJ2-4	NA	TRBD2	TGTGCCAGCAGTCGTAGCGGGAGAGACATTCAGTACTTC	CASSRSGRDIQYF
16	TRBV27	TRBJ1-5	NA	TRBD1	TGTGCCAGCAGGCGGACAGGGGGTCTTAGCAATCAGCCCCAGCATTTT	CASRRTGGLSNQPQHF
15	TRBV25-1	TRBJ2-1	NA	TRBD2	TGTGCCAGCAGTGTGGGACTAGCAACATACAATGAGCAGTTCTTC	CASSVGLATYNEQFF
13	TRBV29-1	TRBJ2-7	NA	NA	TGCAGCGTTTTTGGGAGAGAGGTCTACGAGCAGTACTTC	CSVFGREVYEQYF
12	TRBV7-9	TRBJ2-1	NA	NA	TGTGCCAGCAGGTCCGATGGTACTGAGCAGTTCTTC	CASRSDGTEQFF
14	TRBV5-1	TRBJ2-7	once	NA	TGCGCCAGCAGCTTGGCCCTGTATACCTACGAGCAGTACTTC	CASSLALYTYEQYF
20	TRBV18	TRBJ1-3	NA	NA	TGTGCCAGCTCACTTAAAAGAGCCGACAGCGCCTTAGGCTCTGGAAACACCATATATTTT	CASSLKRADSALGSGNTIYF
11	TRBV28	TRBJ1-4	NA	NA	TGTGCCAGCAGTTTGGGGGGCCAACTGTTTTTT	CASSLGGQLFF
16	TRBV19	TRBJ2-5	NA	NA	TGTGCCAGTAGTATCTACACTCTCCCCACCCCAGAGACCCAGTACTTC	CASSIYTLPTPETQYF
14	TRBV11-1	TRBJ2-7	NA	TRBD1	TGTGCCAGCAGCTCGCCGGGACAGAACTACGAGCAGTACTTC	CASSSPGQNYEQYF
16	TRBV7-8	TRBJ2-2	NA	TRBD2	TGTGCCAGCAGCTTAGATCTAGCGGGATTTACCGGGGAGCTGTTTTTT	CASSLDLAGFTGELFF
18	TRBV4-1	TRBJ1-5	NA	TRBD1	TGCGCCAGCAGTCCAAGATCGTCGGGCCAGGGGGCCGGTCAGCCCCAGCATTTT	CASSPRSSGQGAGQPQHF
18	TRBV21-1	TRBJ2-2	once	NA	TGTGCCAGCAGCGCCGAGGGTCGACTAGCGACTAACACCGGGGAGCTGTTTTTT	CASSAEGRLATNTGELFF